This T cell receptor beta chain was sequenced in a study of blood T cell repertoires in COVID-19. Turning to the study itself: Samples of COVID-19 (acute and convalescent) were obtained from the United States, Italy and Spain.

The CDR3 is made up of 14 amino acids. V gave up 0 bases and J gave up 4 bases, with 9 bases separating them. Germline V gives CDR1 SSHAT, CDR2 FNYEAQ (reference sequence). The assay was immunoSEQ multiplex PCR, and TCRdb's table has in-frame clones only and misses some. This table has fewer than 120,000 clones, 60% to 80% appearing once. The sequencing sample was made of peripheral blood. The chain recombines TRBV7-7 with TRBJ2-5; D unresolved. The origin of this receptor is a woman older than 75 with active or convalescent COVID-19. CDR3 in DNA: TGTGCCAGCAGCTTAGCCCTAGTTGGAGAGACCCAGTACTTC. This encodes CASSLALVGETQYF.